This entry lists 25 T cell receptor beta chains sequenced from one sample in a study of shared clonotypes between healthy human individuals. The table came from immunoSEQ multiplex PCR; TCRdb's copy has only in-frame clones and leaves some out. The sample includes roughly 2.5 million clones, approximately 90% of them seen just once. The sample taken for sequencing was naive CD4+ T cells sorted from blood. Subset defined: CD45RA+ positively selected. The receptors originated from a man between 18 and 35 years old in good health.

The sample holds one count of this clone. Other DNA sequences in the same sample also yield this CDR3. The chain combines TRBV7-9 with TRBJ2-7, with D unresolved. V was pared by 5 bases and J by 3 bases, with 5 bases between. CDR1 and CDR2 from the germline V gene are SEHNR and FQNEAQ (reference sequence). The CDR3 sequence is 11 residues long. DNA for the CDR3: TGTGCCAGCAGCAGTCGCTACGAGCAGTACTTC. Translating gives CASSSRYEQYF.

This clone showed up just once. The V call is TRBV30, the J call TRBJ1-6; D remains unclear. Per the germline V gene, CDR1 is GTSNPN and CDR2 is SVGIG (reference sequence). The CDR3 spans 15 residues. V lost 5 bases and J 2 bases, leaving 13 bases between the germline ends. In DNA, the CDR3 is TGTGCCTGGGCCACAAGGCGGGCCTATAATTCACCCCTCCACTTT. Translating it yields CAWATRRAYNSPLHF.

The chain employs TRBV6-6 and TRBJ2-2; unclear D gene. This CDR3 comprises 14 residues. The V gene's germline CDR1 is MNHNY and CDR2 SVGAGI (reference sequence). Trimming stripped 6 bases from V and 5 bases from J, with 13 bases between. CDR3 DNA: TGTGCCAGCAGGCTAGAAACCGAAACCGGGGAGCTGTTTTTT. Amino acid sequence: CASRLETETGELFF.

This chain links TRBV5-1 with TRBJ1-3, with 7 nucleotides matching TRBD1. In germline, CDR1 is SGHRS, CDR2 YFSETQ. The CDR3 has 15 residues. With 4 bases clipped from V and 2 bases from J, the junction kept 6 bases outside the gene matches. CDR3 loop: CASSNTGATGNTIYF. The CDR3 coding sequence is TGCGCCAGCAGCAACACAGGGGCGACTGGAAACACCATATATTTT.

The chain combines TRBV7-9 with TRBJ1-4; D is possibly TRBD1 (5 bases). CDR1 and CDR2 from the germline V gene are SEHNR and FQNEAQ (reference sequence). Deletions cut 1 base from V and 5 bases from J, with 11 bases between. This CDR3 has 15 amino acids. Here the CDR3 reads CASSLDTGANEKLFF. The DNA of the CDR3 is TGTGCCAGCAGCTTAGATACAGGCGCAAATGAAAAACTGTTTTTT.

The chain uses TRBV7-9 and TRBJ2-6; 7 nucleotides agree with TRBD1. The J segment lost 3 bases and the V segment lost 5 bases, leaving 4 bases of the junction unmatched. CDR3 length equals 15 residues. Germline-derived CDR1 and CDR2 are SEHNR and FQNEAQ (reference sequence). The CDR3 sequence is CASSIAGGGANVLTF. CDR3 coding DNA: TGTGCCAGCAGCATCGCAGGGGGTGGGGCCAACGTCCTGACTTTC.

This chain links TRBV5-1 with TRBJ2-3; 7 nucleotides line up with TRBD2. With 4 bases clipped from V and 3 bases from J, the junction kept 14 bases outside the gene matches. This CDR3 has 17 amino acids. CDR1 SGHRS and CDR2 YFSETQ come from the germline V gene. The CDR3 DNA sequence: TGCGCCAGCAGCCCGGGGTCGGCCGGGGGAGGGACAGATACGCAGTATTTT. It yields the protein CASSPGSAGGGTDTQYF.

J is TRBJ2-5 and V is TRBV6-6, with 9 bases matching TRBD1. From germline, CDR1 is MNHNY and CDR2 SVGAGI (reference sequence). The CDR3 length is 15 residues. V lost 5 bases to trimming and J lost 5 bases; unmatched junction nucleotides: 9. In DNA form, the CDR3 reads TGTGCCAGCAGTCCTGTGGGACAGGGTTCGGAGACCCAGTACTTC. Translated: CASSPVGQGSETQYF.

The CDR3 DNA sequence: TGTGCCAGCTCACCCTTAAGGGAGGGACAAGAGCAGTTCTTC. Translation gives CASSPLREGQEQFF. This chain joins TRBV18 and TRBJ2-1; tentatively, D is TRBD2 (7 bases). Trimming left V 3 bases short and J 10 bases short, with 16 bases between. The V gene's germline CDR1 is KGHSH and CDR2 LQKENI. CDR3 length: 14 amino acids.

The chain employs TRBV6-1 and TRBJ1-5; tentative D call: TRBD1 (5 bases). Germline V gives CDR1 MNHNS, CDR2 SASEGT. V was trimmed by 0 bases and J by 6 bases, leaving 9 bases between them. The CDR3 totals 14 residues. The CDR3, as DNA: TGTGCCAGCAGTGAAGCCGGGGCGAGTCAGCCCCAGCATTTT. Translation: CASSEAGASQPQHF.

In the case of this clone: Other DNA sequences in this specimen translate into the identical CDR3. The rearrangement links TRBV6-6 to TRBJ2-1; D gene unclear. V was clipped by 0 bases and J by 7 bases, with 7 bases between them. The V gene's germline CDR1 is MNHNY and CDR2 SVGAGI (reference sequence). The CDR3 runs to 13 residues. The CDR3: CASSYSRVNEQFF. The CDR3 DNA reads TGTGCCAGCAGTTACTCGAGAGTAAATGAGCAGTTCTTC.

The V call is TRBV19, the J call TRBJ1-5, with TRBD1 as a possible D gene (6 bases). Deletions cut 7 bases from V and 0 bases from J, with 16 bases between. The CDR3 loop spans 16 amino acids. CDR1 LNHDA and CDR2 SQIVND come from the germline V gene (reference sequence). The CDR3: CASIRSGTNSNQPQHF. In DNA form, the CDR3 reads TGTGCCAGTATCCGTTCCGGGACAAATAGCAATCAGCCCCAGCATTTT.

The chain employs TRBV27 and TRBJ1-5; D gene uncertain. The CDR3 runs 13 residues. V was trimmed by 5 bases and J by 1 base, leaving 6 bases between them. Germline V CDR1 and CDR2: MNHEY, SMNVEV (reference sequence). The CDR3 is CASSPRSNQPQHF. As DNA, the CDR3 is TGTGCCAGCAGTCCCAGAAGCAATCAGCCCCAGCATTTT.

On this clone: Sequence at one end of the junction differs from germline and may be a read error. This rearrangement joins TRBV14 to TRBJ1-2; no definite D call. Germline assignment: CDR1 SGHDN and CDR2 FVKESK. CDR3 length equals 13 residues. DNA for the CDR3: TGTGCCAGCAGGCAAGCGGCGGGAGATGGCTACACCTTC. Translated, it gives CASRQAAGDGYTF.

The chain is built from TRBV7-2 and TRBJ2-7; TRBD1 agrees at 9 bases. The CDR3 is 16 amino acids. The V gene end was trimmed by 6 bases and the J gene end by 3 bases; junction bases not matched to a gene: 12. CDR1 is SGHTA and CDR2 is FQGNSA in the germline V gene. CDR3 in DNA: TGTGCCAGCAGACCGGGACAGGGAATGATATTCTACGAGCAGTACTTC. Translating it yields CASRPGQGMIFYEQYF. Full variable domain (missing parts from reference TRBV7-2 and TRBJ2-7): GAGVSQSPSNKVTEKGKDVELRCDPISGHTALYWYRQSLGQGLEFLIYFQGNSAPDKSGLPSDRFSAERTGGSVSTLTIQRTQQEDSAVYLCASRPGQGMIFYEQYFGPGTRLTVT.

The CDR3 DNA is TGTGCCAGCAGCTTGAGGGTAGGGTCGGGAGGCTCTAATGAGCAGTTCTTC. Amino acid sequence: CASSLRVGSGGSNEQFF. This rearrangement joins TRBV5-6 to TRBJ2-1; 7 positions match TRBD2. V shed 1 base, J shed 7 bases, and the junction held 14 bases outside the gene matches. Per the germline V gene, CDR1 is SGHDT and CDR2 is YYEEEE. The CDR3 is 17 amino acids.

This chain connects TRBV5-1 to TRBJ2-2; D possibly corresponds to TRBD1 (6 bases). CDR1 and CDR2 from the germline V gene are SGHRS and YFSETQ. V was pared by 6 bases and J by 2 bases, with 11 bases between. The CDR3 contains 14 residues. CDR3 DNA sequence: TGCGCCAGCACCCCGGGACAAAACACCGGGGAGCTGTTTTTT. Encoded protein: CASTPGQNTGELFF.

A remark on this clone: In this CDR3 the conserved last residue, phenylalanine or tryptophan, is missing, so a read error is likely. This chain uses TRBV30 with TRBJ2-7, with D hard to call. V was clipped by 3 bases and J by 2 bases, with 11 bases between them. Germline V gene data show CDR1 as GTSNPN and CDR2 as SVGIG (reference sequence). CDR3 length: 13 residues. The CDR3 is CAWSYLEAYEQYS. CDR3 nucleotides: TGTGCCTGGAGCTATCTAGAGGCCTACGAGCAGTACTCC.

The CDR3: CASSFGLVGDTQYF. The CDR3 coding sequence is TGCGCCAGCAGCTTCGGACTAGTAGGAGATACGCAGTATTTT. The V and J genes are TRBV4-1 and TRBJ2-3, with TRBD2 matching 7 bases. The germline CDR1 and CDR2 sequences are MGHRA and YSYEKL. This CDR3 is built from 14 residues. J lost 5 bases, V lost 5 bases, and 7 bases had no gene match.

V is TRBV6-5 and J is TRBJ2-2, with 9 bases identical to TRBD2. Germline values: CDR1 MNHEY, CDR2 SVGAGI. The CDR3 has 15 residues. The V and J ends lost 3 bases and 7 bases, in that order; junction bases with no gene match: 6. The CDR3 protein is CASSYSGSGIGELFF. The CDR3 DNA reads as TGTGCCAGCAGTTATAGCGGGAGCGGGATCGGGGAGCTGTTTTTT.

This rearrangement joins TRBV7-2 to TRBJ2-7, with 8 bases matching TRBD2. This CDR3 is 16 amino acids long. The J segment lost 6 bases and the V segment lost 5 bases, leaving 15 bases of the junction unmatched. Germline CDR1 is SGHTA and CDR2 is FQGNSA. Here the CDR3 reads CASSPLGVAGSSEQYF. CDR3 DNA sequence: TGTGCCAGCAGCCCCCTGGGGGTAGCGGGATCGAGCGAGCAGTACTTC.

This chain uses TRBV7-9 with TRBJ2-1; 13 bases agree with TRBD2. The CDR3 consists of 17 residues. V lost 6 bases and J lost 1; bases outside the gene matches: 6. Germline CDR1 is SEHNR and CDR2 is FQNEAQ (reference sequence). In DNA, the CDR3 is TGTGCCAGCAGTGTAGGGACTAGCGGGACGTCCTACAATGAGCAGTTCTTC. Protein product: CASSVGTSGTSYNEQFF.

Points on this clone: Other DNA sequences in this sample translate to the same CDR3. This chain connects TRBV4-1 to TRBJ2-5, with 9 bases matching TRBD1. The length of the CDR3 is 15 residues. Per germline, CDR1 MGHRA and CDR2 YSYEKL. V trimming: 3 bases; J trimming: 5 bases; junction bases outside the gene matches: 7. CDR3 sequence (DNA): TGCGCCAGCAGCCAGGAGGACAGGGGCAGGGAGACCCAGTACTTC. Translated: CASSQEDRGRETQYF.

This clone showed up just once. The chain recombines TRBV6-5 with TRBJ2-1; the D gene is possibly TRBD2 (5 bases). Trimming pared 7 bases from V and 4 bases from J, leaving 17 bases between. In germline, CDR1 is MNHEY, CDR2 SVGAGI. The CDR3 totals 15 residues. CDR3: CASKSKLDRYNEQFF. The CDR3 nucleotides read TGTGCCAGCAAATCGAAACTAGACCGTTACAATGAGCAGTTCTTC.

The chain couples TRBV7-9 to TRBJ1-1; D not certain. V lost 8 bases, J lost 3 bases, and 13 bases lay in between. This CDR3 contains 13 residues. The germline V gene has CDR1 SEHNR and CDR2 FQNEAQ (reference sequence). Written as DNA, the CDR3 is TGTGCCAGCCAGAATAGCGGGGACACTGAAGCTTTCTTT. This sequence encodes CASQNSGDTEAFF.